This T cell receptor (beta chain) was recovered during a study of shared clonotypes between healthy human individuals. Study information: For every donor, three CD4 naive, three CD4 memory, two CD8 naive and one CD8 memory plates were used. Study observations and caveats: Shared across several donors were roughly 5% of the naive CD4 clonotypes. The study drew on few donors, limiting represented genetic and exposure-history diversity.

The CDR3 sequence is 14 residues long. V gave up 2 bases and J gave up 5 bases; unmatched junction bases: 8. Germline V gene lookup returns CDR1 SQVTM and CDR2 ANQGSEA. A remark on this clone: The antigen is unknown.

Each PCR replicate from the sorted subsets contained about 210 ng DNA, which is tens of thousands of T cell genomes. The method was immunoSEQ multiplex PCR; TCRdb's version includes in-frame clones alone and lacks a portion of them. The profile shows about 380,000 clones, 90% to 97% of them singletons. The genes are TRBV29-1 and TRBJ1-2; 7 bases align to TRBD1. This clonotype was sampled from a man aged 30 to 45 in good health. The sample taken for sequencing was memory CD8+ T cells sorted from blood. Subset specified: CD45RO+ cells pooled with CCR7-negative TemRA cells. CDR3 loop: CSVERWGQSYGYTF. The CDR3 bases are TGCAGCGTTGAAAGGTGGGGACAGTCGTATGGCTACACCTTC.